The rows below give T cell receptor beta chains drawn from one sample of a study of OX40 agonist ivuxolimab in advanced cancers. Sequencing was performed with immunoSEQ multiplex PCR; in TCRdb, only in-frame clones are kept and a portion is missing. The sample includes fewer than 90,000 clones, 85% of them seen just once. Source: CD4+ or CD8+ T cells sorted from blood, taken in a trial of the OX40 agonist ivuxolimab. Receptors originate from an adult with an advanced solid tumor such as melanoma, head and neck, liver or kidney cancer. CDR3s include the opening cysteine and the closing phenylalanine or tryptophan. D genes are given only for firm matches. Size values are once, few and many counts, or a class for expanded clones, and some rows have none.

>TRBV4-3|19|TRBJ2-4|-|-
TGCGCCAGCAGCCAGGGGGGACCAGGGACGGTATTAGCCAAAAACATTCAGTACTTC
CASSQGGPGTVLAKNIQYF
>TRBV7-7|12|TRBJ1-1|-|-
TGTGCCAGCAGCTTCGAGGACCGGAAAGCTTTCTTT
CASSFEDRKAFF
>TRBV18|15|TRBJ1-2|TRBD1|-
TGTGCCAGCTCACCCGACGGGACAGTCAGCTATGGCTACACCTTC
CASSPDGTVSYGYTF
>TRBV5-1|15|TRBJ2-3|TRBD2|-
TGCGCCAGCAGCTTGGTGGCGGGAGTAGGTGATACGCAGTATTTT
CASSLVAGVGDTQYF
>TRBV4-3|13|TRBJ1-1|TRBD1|once
TGCGCCAGCTCTGAGACAGGGGGCACTGAAGCTTTCTTT
CASSETGGTEAFF
>TRBV11-3|14|TRBJ1-2|-|-
TGTGCCAGCAGCTTGGAGGGCAGATCCTATGGCTACACCTTC
CASSLEGRSYGYTF
>TRBV5-1|11|TRBJ2-5|-|few
TGCGCCAGCAGCTTACAAGAGACCCAGTACTTC
CASSLQETQYF
>TRBV9|15|TRBJ2-2|-|-
TGTGCCAGCAGCGTAGACAGGGTCGAAACCGGGGAGCTGTTTTTT
CASSVDRVETGELFF
>TRBV25-1|13|TRBJ1-1|-|-
TGTGCCAGCAGTGACGGGGGGCGGGCTGAAGCTTTCTTT
CASSDGGRAEAFF
>TRBV4-2|17|TRBJ1-1|-|once
TGTGCCAGCAGCCAAACCCTAGGAGGGAGAGTGAACACTGAAGCTTTCTTT
CASSQTLGGRVNTEAFF
>TRBV7-2|14|TRBJ1-2|TRBD1|-
TGTGCCAGCAGCTTACGGGACAGGGGGCTTCGGGACACCTTC
CASSLRDRGLRDTF
>TRBV7-3|16|TRBJ2-1|-|few
TGTGCCAGCAGCTTTAAGGGGACGAACTCCTACAATGAGCAGTTCTTC
CASSFKGTNSYNEQFF
>TRBV10-3|14|TRBJ1-2|TRBD1|-
TGTGCCATCAGTGAGAGGGACAGGGACTATGGCTACACCTTC
CAISERDRDYGYTF
>TRBV5-4|15|TRBJ2-7|-|-
TGTGCCAGCAGCTGGGGGGTCAGGGCCTCCTACGAGCAGTACTTC
CASSWGVRASYEQYF
>TRBV7-9|14|TRBJ2-5|-|-
TGTGCCAGCAGCCCCCCGGGAGTTCTCGAGACCCAGTACTTC
CASSPPGVLETQYF
>TRBV19|13|TRBJ1-1|-|few
TGTGCCAGTAGTACGGACAGCCGGACTGAAGCTTTCTTT
CASSTDSRTEAFF
>TRBV27|11|TRBJ1-4|TRBD1|few
TGTGCCAGCAGTTTTAGGGACAGGGCCCTATTT
CASSFRDRALF
>TRBV4-2|15|TRBJ2-7|-|-
TGTGCCAGCAGCCAAGATACTAGTTCCCCCTACGAGCAGTACTTC
CASSQDTSSPYEQYF
>TRBV4-1|15|TRBJ1-1|-|once
TGCGCCAGCAGCCAATTTACAGGGAGGGGAACTGAAGCTTTCTTT
CASSQFTGRGTEAFF
>TRBV19|16|TRBJ2-2|-|-
TGTGCCAGTACCACCATTGGGGCCAGGAATACCGGGGAGCTGTTTTTT
CASTTIGARNTGELFF
>TRBV5-7|16|TRBJ2-3|TRBD2|-
TGTGCCAGCAGCTTTACTAGCGGGGGGCTCACAGATACGCAGTATTTT
CASSFTSGGLTDTQYF
>TRBV7-2|17|TRBJ2-1|TRBD2|-
TGTGCCAGCAGCTTAAGGAGTGCGGGAGAGATCCCCAATGAGCAGTTCTTC
CASSLRSAGEIPNEQFF
>TRBV28|13|TRBJ2-1|-|-
TGTGCCAGCAAAAGGGATACCTACAATGAGCAGTTCTTC
CASKRDTYNEQFF
>TRBV2|15|TRBJ2-5|-|-
TGTGCCAGCAGACCGGGACGGCCCTACCAAGAGACCCAGTACTTC
CASRPGRPYQETQYF
>TRBV19|13|TRBJ1-2|TRBD1|-
TGTGCCACCTCCTTCGGGACAGACTATGGCTACACCTTC
CATSFGTDYGYTF
>TRBV7-3|18|TRBJ2-6|TRBD1|-
TGTGCCAGCAGCGGGATTGGGACAGCCGACTCTGGGGCCAACGTCCTGACTTTC
CASSGIGTADSGANVLTF
>TRBV19|14|TRBJ1-1|-|-
TGTGCCAGTAGTATCGGGGGTACGAACACTGAAGCTTTCTTT
CASSIGGTNTEAFF
>TRBV6-5|14|TRBJ1-2|TRBD1|-
TGTGCCAGCAGTTATTTACAGGGGACCTATGGCTACACCTTC
CASSYLQGTYGYTF
>TRBV7-2|18|TRBJ2-2|TRBD2|-
TGTGCCAGCAGCCCGAAGGCTCCGGGACTAGCGAACACCGGGGAGCTGTTTTTT
CASSPKAPGLANTGELFF
>TRBV5-1|15|TRBJ1-5|-|-
TGCGCCAGCAGCTTTTATGGACAGCCTGAGGGGCCCCAGCATTTT
CASSFYGQPEGPQHF
>TRBV7-3|16|TRBJ1-5|-|-
TGTGCCAGCAGCATCGGACCACTGAGGAGCAATCAGCCCCAGCATTTT
CASSIGPLRSNQPQHF
>TRBV10-3|12|TRBJ2-2|-|-
TGTGCCATCAGTCGGGGAGCCGGGGAGCTGTTTTTT
CAISRGAGELFF
>TRBV30|11|TRBJ1-2|-|-
TGTGCCTGGAGTGTAAGGGATGGCTACACCTTC
CAWSVRDGYTF
>TRBV14|15|TRBJ2-1|-|-
TGTGCCAGCAGCCCTAATATTCGCGGGGGCTCTGAGCAGTTCTTC
CASSPNIRGGSEQFF
>TRBV5-1|15|TRBJ2-5|TRBD1|-
TGCGCCAGCAGCCCCGGGACAGGGGCGGTGGAGACCCAGTACTTC
CASSPGTGAVETQYF
>TRBV13|13|TRBJ1-1|-|-
TGTGCCAGCAGCTTAATAATAAGCACTGAAGCTTTCTTT
CASSLIISTEAFF
>TRBV5-5|17|TRBJ1-1|-|-
TGTGCCAGCAGCTTATTAATGCAGGGGTGGTTGGGGACTGAAGCTTTCTTT
CASSLLMQGWLGTEAFF
>TRBV7-6|14|TRBJ2-5|TRBD2|-
TGTGCCAGCAGCATCCGCGGGGGGGAAGAGACCCAGTACTTC
CASSIRGGEETQYF
>TRBV11-2|13|TRBJ1-1|-|-
TGTGCCAGCAGCTTAACGGAAAACACTGAAGCTTTCTTT
CASSLTENTEAFF
>TRBV9|16|TRBJ2-1|-|-
TGTGCCAGCAGCGTAGGTGGGGGGAGCTCCTACAATGAGCAGTTCTTC
CASSVGGGSSYNEQFF
>TRBV7-3|14|TRBJ1-1|-|-
TGTGCCAGCAGCTTAAATGTGCGGGGTACTGAAGCTTTCTTT
CASSLNVRGTEAFF
>TRBV2|16|TRBJ2-3|-|-
TGTGCCAGCAGTGGATGGGGTAGCGGCCTTAGGGATACGCAGTATTTT
CASSGWGSGLRDTQYF